The rows below give T cell receptor beta chains drawn from one sample of a study of T cell responses to AZD1222 COVID-19 vaccine. Sequencing was performed with immunoSEQ multiplex PCR; in TCRdb, only in-frame clones are kept and a portion is missing. The sample has roughly 250,000 clones; 80% to 95% are singletons. The starting material was peripheral blood, obtained on day 0 of AZD1222 vaccination. These receptors all stem from an adult in good health. The CDR3 runs from the conserved cysteine through the conserved F or W.

v_call	j_call	cdr3_length	cdr3_aa
TRBV4-1	TRBJ1-4	17	CASRHLFLPDRGEKLFF
TRBV28	TRBJ2-7	13	CASSFRTGVRPYF
TRBV5-8	TRBJ2-4	15	CASSLGGQGWNIQYF
TRBV5-1	TRBJ1-6	14	CASSLGQDNSPLHF
TRBV2	TRBJ1-2	15	CASSETLGTNYGYTF
TRBV4-3	TRBJ1-2	16	CASSQDQWAADYGYTF
TRBV6-5	TRBJ2-1	13	CASRSGAINEQFF
TRBV29-1	TRBJ2-2	14	CSAVGVANTGELFF
TRBV24-1	TRBJ1-2	16	CATIPTFRRHLYGYTF
TRBV12-3/TRBV12-4	TRBJ1-1	11	CASRLNTEAFF
TRBV27	TRBJ1-2	16	CASSLSPVGPLYGYTF
TRBV18	TRBJ2-5	18	CASSPPPGTSGIQETQYF
TRBV28	TRBJ1-2	14	CASGSGQLNYGYTF
TRBV7-9	TRBJ2-2	13	CASSLGNTGELFF
TRBV28	TRBJ1-1	13	CASQTVMNTEAFF
TRBV6-1	TRBJ2-7	14	CASTQGPRSYEQYF
TRBV30	TRBJ2-7	13	CAWSVGDMRKQYF
TRBV30	TRBJ2-1	14	CRGGGTPFPNEQFF
TRBV11-2	TRBJ2-7	13	CASRPRGSYEQYF
TRBV5-1	TRBJ2-2	15	CASSTSGPNTGELFF
TRBV5-6	TRBJ1-2	15	CASSPRAEGNYGYTF
TRBV6-2/TRBV6-3	TRBJ2-3	13	CASSYRGGDTQYF
TRBV18	TRBJ2-2	15	CASSPRLVGTGELFF
TRBV6-5	TRBJ1-1	14	CASREGGVNTEAFF
TRBV27	TRBJ1-2	14	CASSLGPYNYGYTF
TRBV7-2	TRBJ1-2	13	CASSIGTAYGYTF
TRBV2	TRBJ2-6	15	CASSDLSAGANVLTF
TRBV14	TRBJ2-7	11	CASSQGYEQYF
TRBV3-1/TRBV3-2	TRBJ2-5	13	CASSQGSGGTQYF
TRBV6-5	TRBJ1-2	13	CASRTVGVNGYTF
TRBV6-1	TRBJ1-6	17	CASSDPVGGASHSPLHF
TRBV6-5	TRBJ1-2	12	CASSSTGSGYTF
TRBV2	TRBJ2-1	14	CASSEEVGYNEQFF
TRBV19	TRBJ1-6	17	CASGGRAGTAPGSPLHF
TRBV18	TRBJ2-3	15	CASSPGQASTDTQYF
TRBV6-5	TRBJ1-2	11	CASSFPGQTTF
TRBV6-5	TRBJ1-6	14	CASSRRQGLSPLHF
TRBV19	TRBJ2-3	15	CASTVTGGRRNTQYF
TRBV7-2	TRBJ2-1	15	CASSSGPLSYNEQFF
TRBV18	TRBJ2-5	13	CASSPGAQETQYF
TRBV9	TRBJ1-1	15	CASSPWTGVNTEAFF
TRBV28	TRBJ1-3	16	CASSPAAGDSGNTIYF
TRBV5-1	TRBJ2-3	13	CASSGPRGDTQYF
TRBV12-3/TRBV12-4	TRBJ1-6	12	CASSPGLSPLHF
TRBV5-1	TRBJ2-3	15	CASSPDAMVSDTQYF
TRBV4-1	TRBJ1-5	16	CASSQDVGQSNQPQHF
TRBV28	TRBJ1-2	13	CASTQRDFMRYTF
TRBV5-1	TRBJ2-1	15	CASSLDTSSYNEQFF
TRBV7-2	TRBJ2-5	14	CASSLMGAAETQYF
TRBV9	TRBJ2-3	16	CASSALGTDGGGTQYF
TRBV19	TRBJ2-2	12	CASSIGLAPPRF
TRBV5-1	TRBJ1-3	13	CASAEYSGNTIYF
TRBV28	TRBJ1-1	14	CASKPPGGGTEAFF
TRBV6-2/TRBV6-3	TRBJ2-2	14	CASSYEGGTGELFF
TRBV29-1	TRBJ1-2	12	CSVLVRVNGYTF
TRBV7-9	TRBJ1-4	14	CASSSPSIGEKLFF
TRBV2	TRBJ1-5	15	CASSSRDSSNQPQHF
TRBV25-1	TRBJ1-1	16	CASSDPRGGVGTEAFF
TRBV28	TRBJ1-1	13	CASSLLENTEAFF
TRBV28	TRBJ1-1	13	CASSLQGATEAFF